This TCR beta chain comes out of a study of T cells after yellow fever vaccination. Across the whole study: Fractions containing few cells were prepared with SMART-Seq v4 Ultra Low Input.

Per the germline V gene, CDR1 is MNHNS and CDR2 is SASEGT. V was clipped by 3 bases and J by 2 bases, with 12 bases between them. There are 15 residues in the CDR3. TCR cDNA, made by 5'RACE template switching, carried an added universal primer site and UMIs. TCRdb reprocessed the 5' RACE reads via MiXCR and lists one record per CDR3 protein. The table shows hundreds of thousands of distinct CDR3 sequences, with about 9.5% occurring only once. This clonotype was obtained from a young man who received the YFV17D yellow fever vaccine. Sequenced material: PBMCs, taken on the day of the first yellow fever vaccination. V and J are TRBV6-1 and TRBJ2-3; D is perhaps TRBD2 (6 bases). DNA for the CDR3: TGTGCCAGCAGTGACCGGGGGAGCACCACAGATACGCAGTATTTT. Protein product: CASSDRGSTTDTQYF.